The source of this T cell receptor beta chain is a study of blood T cell repertoires in COVID-19. Only in-frame clones appear in the TCRdb table, and some are missing; sequencing was by immunoSEQ multiplex PCR. The sample lists 12,000 to 15,000 clones; over 65% were seen once. Trimming stripped 7 bases from V and 1 base from J, with 14 bases between. The germline V gene has CDR1 SGHTA and CDR2 FQGNSA. The CDR3 is 14 residues long. This receptor was identified in a man between 40 and 49 years old with active or convalescent COVID-19. The specimen sequenced was peripheral blood. The chain uses TRBV7-2 and TRBJ2-7; D is perhaps TRBD1 (7 bases). CDR3 coding DNA: TGTGCCAGCACGCGGGACAGTCCTTCCTACGAGCAGTACTTC. Its translation: CASTRDSPSYEQYF.